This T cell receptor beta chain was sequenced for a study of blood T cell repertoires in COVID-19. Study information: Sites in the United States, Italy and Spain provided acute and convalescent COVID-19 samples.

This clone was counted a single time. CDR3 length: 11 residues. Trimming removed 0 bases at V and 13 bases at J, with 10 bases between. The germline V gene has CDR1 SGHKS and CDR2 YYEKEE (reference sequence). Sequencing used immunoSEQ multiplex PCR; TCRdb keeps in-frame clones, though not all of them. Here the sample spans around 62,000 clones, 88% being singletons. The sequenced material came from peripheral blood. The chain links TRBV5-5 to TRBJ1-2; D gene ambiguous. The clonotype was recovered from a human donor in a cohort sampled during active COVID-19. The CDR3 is CASSLGGFGTF. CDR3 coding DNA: TGTGCCAGCAGCTTGGGAGGGTTCGGCACCTTC.